The following is a TCR beta chain sequence with its context. MiXCR was run by TCRdb on the 5' RACE reads, yielding one entry per CDR3 protein. The repertoire holds 18,000 or so distinct CDR3 sequences, roughly 19% seen once, with 33% in the top ten. This sample is part of a study of HIV-infected patients and healthy controls. The germline V gene has CDR1 LNHDA and CDR2 SQIVND (reference sequence). The CDR3 totals 15 residues. V was cut by 3 bases and J by 2 bases, with 14 bases left in between. Sequencing was carried out using CD8+ T cells from blood. The clonotype originates from a human donor in good health. V usage is TRBV19 and J usage is TRBJ2-7; D remains ambiguous. The CDR3 loop is CASSIEAEVTYEQYF. The CDR3 nucleotides are TGTGCCAGTAGTATTGAGGCAGAGGTAACCTACGAGCAGTACTTC.